This T cell receptor (beta chain) was identified during a study of radiation and T cells in renal cell carcinoma. Measured with immunoSEQ multiplex PCR; TCRdb has only the in-frame clones, and not every one. The sample lists 100,000 to 150,000 clones, approximately 78% occurring once. The V and J ends lost 7 bases and 3 bases respectively, with 19 bases between them. The CDR3 has 15 amino acids. Germline CDR1 is MDHEN and CDR2 is SYDVKM. Time point indicated: baseline pretreatment blood. This sample's treatment: 15 Gy SBRT to primary tumor, nephrectomy 4 weeks later. This rearrangement joins TRBV28 to TRBJ2-7, with D tentatively TRBD2 (5 bases). This receptor was obtained from a woman aged 55 to 70 with renal cell carcinoma. The input for sequencing was blood, taken from a patient whose treatment included radiotherapy and nephrectomy. CDR3 sequence reads: CASKTGGTANYEQYF. The CDR3 DNA follows: TGTGCCAGCAAAACTGGAGGAACCGCGAACTACGAGCAGTACTTC. Variable domain in full (rest from reference TRBV28 and TRBJ2-7): DVKVTQSSRYLVKRTGEKVFLECVQDMDHENMFWYRQDPGLGLRLIYFSYDVKMKEKGDIPEGYSVSREKKERFSLILESASTNQTSMYLCASKTGGTANYEQYFGPGTRLTVT.